This T cell receptor (beta chain) is from a study of T cells in Graves' hyperthyroidism and ophthalmopathy. This clonotype was detected a few times. Its antigen is undetermined. It was RNA transcripts that yielded the amplified TCR beta CDR3 regions. HTBI primers drove first-round RT-PCR of the TCR CDR3. TCRdb passed the multiplex PCR reads through MiXCR, listing each CDR3 protein once. Among 530,000 or so distinct CDR3 sequences listed, approximately 25% were seen once. Study outcomes and limitations: From stable hyperthyroidism, ophthalmopathy was separated by a 13 V-J model.

A Clinical Activity Score of at least 3, a NOSPECS grade of at least 4 and a duration under 3 months were recorded in the ophthalmopathy patients. A patient was excluded if there was uncontrolled infection, other autoimmune disease, pregnancy or lactation. Trimming left V 0 bases short and J 0 bases short, with 7 bases between. The CDR3 is 16 residues long. Germline V gene data show CDR1 as SGHRS and CDR2 as YFSETQ. Specimen: blood. The receptor's source is a woman under 40 with Graves' ophthalmopathy. This chain links TRBV5-1 with TRBJ1-6; D unresolved. CDR3 in amino acids: CASSLGPSSYNSPLHF. CDR3 in DNA: TGCGCCAGCAGCTTGGGACCTAGCTCCTATAATTCACCCCTCCACTTT.